The 17 T cell receptor beta chains given below trace back to one sample, sequenced in a study of early T cells in non-severe SARS-CoV-2 infection. TCRdb re-called the 5' RACE reads with MiXCR, one entry per CDR3 protein. Among fewer than 35,000 distinct CDR3 sequences listed, roughly 4.4% were seen once. The sample comprised whole blood. The receptors originated from an adult who was a healthcare worker with PCR-confirmed SARS-CoV-2 infection or an uninfected control (not recorded which).

Many counts were recorded for this clonotype. This rearrangement joins TRBV19 to TRBJ2-1; tentatively, D is TRBD1 or TRBD2 (7 bases each). Germline CDR1 and CDR2: LNHDA and SQIVND (reference sequence). Trimming took 5 bases from V and 5 from J, leaving 22 bases between them. This CDR3 has 17 amino acids. The CDR3 sequence is CASSPLGRGQSNNEQFF. Written as DNA, the CDR3 is TGTGCCAGTAGTCCCTTGGGGAGGGGACAGTCCAACAATGAGCAGTTCTTC.

This clonotype was counted at least ten times. The rearrangement joins TRBV7-2 to TRBJ2-1; TRBD2 is a possible D gene (6 bases). This CDR3 is 15 amino acids long. Trimming removed 4 bases from V and 3 bases from J, with 13 bases in between. Per the germline V gene, CDR1 is SGHTA and CDR2 is FQGNSA. CDR3: CASSSSAGNYNEQFF. The CDR3 DNA reads as TGTGCCAGCAGCTCAAGTGCGGGAAACTACAATGAGCAGTTCTTC.

This clonotype appeared many times. V usage is TRBV19 and J usage is TRBJ1-5; 7 bases fit TRBD1. Germline V gene lookup returns CDR1 LNHDA and CDR2 SQIVND (reference sequence). V shed 10 bases, J shed 4 bases, and the junction held 13 bases outside the gene matches. The CDR3 totals 15 residues. The CDR3 sequence is CATCPDRARNQPQHF. CDR3 sequence (DNA): TGTGCCACCTGCCCAGACAGGGCGAGGAATCAGCCCCAGCATTTT.

This clonotype was seen repeatedly, ten times or more. V usage is TRBV18 and J usage is TRBJ2-7, with TRBD1 as a possible D gene (6 bases). The CDR3 is made up of 14 amino acids. The germline V gene has CDR1 KGHSH and CDR2 LQKENI. The V gene lost 4 bases and the J gene lost 6 bases, with 16 bases spanning the gap. In DNA, the CDR3 is TGTGCCAGCTCACGGCAGGGGTTAGGGGGCGAGCAGTACGTC. Translation gives CASSRQGLGGEQYV.

This clonotype occurred a few times. The genes are TRBV7-2 and TRBJ2-3; 8 nucleotides line up with TRBD1. The trim removed 7 bases at V and 12 bases at J, leaving 15 bases unmatched. The CDR3 loop spans 14 amino acids. CDR1 and CDR2 (germline): SGHTA, FQGNSA. The chain's CDR3 is CASTLGQGARIQYF. Written as DNA, the CDR3 is TGTGCCAGCACCCTCGGGCAGGGGGCGCGTATCCAGTATTTT.

This clonotype appeared many times. This chain joins TRBV20-1 and TRBJ2-1; 9 bases agree with TRBD1. This CDR3 is 14 amino acids long. The V gene end was trimmed by 4 bases and the J gene end by 7 bases; junction bases not matched to a gene: 8. Germline V gene sequence: CDR1 DFQATT, CDR2 SNEGSKA (reference sequence). DNA of the CDR3: TGCAGTGCTAACTTCGGGACAGGGAAAAATGAGCAGTTCTTC. Encoded protein: CSANFGTGKNEQFF.

In its sample, this clonotype is medium-sized. This chain uses TRBV7-6 with TRBJ1-2; TRBD1 might be the D (6 bases). CDR1 and CDR2 (germline): SGHVS, FNYEAQ. The CDR3 runs to 14 residues. Trimming removed 5 bases at V and 4 bases at J, with 14 bases between. As DNA, the CDR3 is TGTGCCAGCAGCCCAGGACAGCATGCCTATGGCTACACCTTC. Residues: CASSPGQHAYGYTF.

This clonotype was seen at least ten times. The rearrangement joins TRBV18 to TRBJ1-1; D gene unclear. The CDR3 runs to 15 residues. Trimming left V 3 bases short and J 0 bases short, with 11 bases between. Germline-derived CDR1 and CDR2 are KGHSH and LQKENI. In DNA, the CDR3 is TGTGCCAGCTCACCGAAGGCGATAATGAACACTGAAGCTTTCTTT. It translates to CASSPKAIMNTEAFF.

In its sample, this clonotype was seen many times. V is TRBV7-8 and J is TRBJ1-1; 7 bases align to TRBD1. From germline, CDR1 is SGHVS and CDR2 FQNEAQ. V gave up 5 bases and J gave up 2 bases; unmatched junction bases: 5. CDR3 length: 14 residues. CDR3 coding DNA: TGTGCCAGCAGCCCTAGACAGGGCAACACTGAAGCTTTCTTT. Translating it yields CASSPRQGNTEAFF.

The chain uses TRBV18 and TRBJ1-5; 10 bases match TRBD1. The germline CDR1 and CDR2 sequences are KGHSH and LQKENI. CDR3 length: 16 residues. The V and J ends lost 4 bases and 0 bases, in that order; junction bases with no gene match: 3. The CDR3, as DNA: TGTGCCAGCTCACGGGACAGGGGCTATAGCAATCAGCCCCAGCATTTT. Amino acids: CASSRDRGYSNQPQHF.

This clonotype was seen many times. The chain combines TRBV27 with TRBJ1-5; 7 nucleotides align to TRBD1. This CDR3 has 15 residues. Germline V gives CDR1 MNHEY, CDR2 SMNVEV (reference sequence). V lost 0 bases to trimming and J lost 9 bases; unmatched junction nucleotides: 8. DNA for the CDR3: TGTGCCAGCAGTTTATCGCAGGGGAGGACAGGGCCCCAGCATTTT. It codes for CASSLSQGRTGPQHF.

The sample holds many counts of this clonotype. The rearrangement links TRBV6-6 to TRBJ2-5; 10 bases are a match to TRBD2. The germline gives CDR1 MNHNY, CDR2 SVGAGI (reference sequence). V lost 7 bases and J lost 3; bases outside the gene matches: 5. The CDR3 totals 14 residues. CDR3 nucleotide sequence: TGTGCCAGCACCCTCGGACTAGCGGAAGAGACCCAGTACTTC. As protein: CASTLGLAEETQYF.

In its sample, this clonotype was seen many times. The chain has TRBV27 and TRBJ1-6; the D gene is possibly TRBD1 (5 bases). V lost 3 bases to trimming and J lost 7 bases, with 16 bases between them. The length of the CDR3 is 16 residues. Germline V CDR1 and CDR2: MNHEY, SMNVEV (reference sequence). The CDR3 DNA is TGTGCCAGCAGTTTTCTCTGGGGCTCGGGGAATTCACCCCTCCACTTT. Amino acids: CASSFLWGSGNSPLHF.

This clonotype was counted many times. This chain's CDR3 is CASSAVVWANVLTF. The DNA for the CDR3 is TGTGCCAGCAGCGCGGTTGTGTGGGCCAACGTCCTGACTTTC. V is TRBV7-9 and J is TRBJ2-6; the D is unclear. The CDR3 is 14 residues long. The V and J ends lost 5 bases and 5 bases respectively, with 10 bases between them. Germline V gives CDR1 SEHNR, CDR2 FQNEAQ (reference sequence).

At least ten counts were recorded for this clonotype. The chain links TRBV19 to TRBJ1-2; D is unclear. The ends were cut back, 6 bases at V and 0 bases at J, with 20 bases in the middle. In germline, CDR1 is LNHDA, CDR2 SQIVND (reference sequence). This CDR3 comprises 17 residues. This CDR3 is CASSSRVGVTSNYGYTF. The CDR3 nucleotides read TGTGCCAGTAGCTCCCGTGTAGGTGTAACTTCTAACTATGGCTACACCTTC. Together with reference TRBV19 and TRBJ1-2, the CDR3 gives the full variable domain: DGGITQSPKYLFRKEGQNVTLSCEQNLNHDAMYWYRQDPGQGLRLIYYSQIVNDFQKGDIAEGYSVSREKKESFPLTVTSAQKNPTAFYLCASSSRVGVTSNYGYTFGSGTRLTVV.

Ten or more counts support this clonotype. The V gene is TRBV27, the J gene TRBJ1-2, with D maybe TRBD1 (6 bases). V lost 7 bases, J lost 6 bases, and 24 bases lay in between. In germline, CDR1 is MNHEY, CDR2 SMNVEV (reference sequence). This CDR3 has 16 amino acids. The CDR3 nucleotides read TGTGCCAGCACCCCGTCGGGGGGGCAGGTTTGGGATGGCTACACCTTC. Amino acids: CASTPSGGQVWDGYTF.

This clonotype was recorded at least ten times. V gene TRBV19 combines with J gene TRBJ2-3; D gene uncertain. V dropped 2 bases and J dropped 4 bases, with 4 bases sitting between them. Per germline, CDR1 LNHDA and CDR2 SQIVND (reference sequence). This CDR3 is 12 amino acids long. The CDR3 DNA follows: TGTGCCAGTAGTATAAGGGCAGATACGCAGTATTTT. Amino acids: CASSIRADTQYF.